What follows are 7 T cell receptor beta chains derived from one specimen sequenced in a study of blood T cells in healthy people across ages. Primed by a sample-barcoded 5' primer and a J-beta primer mix, a second PCR proceeded for about 7 to 12 cycles. Via MiXCR, TCRdb re-called the 5' RACE reads, giving one row per CDR3 protein. The sample records about 720,000 distinct CDR3 sequences, 25% being singletons. The sample was also linked to a second study, of T cells of mothers and their children.

Input material: blood. These receptors originate from a boy younger than 18 in good health.

The chain employs TRBV6-1 and TRBJ2-7; TRBD1 matches 10 bases. The germline V gene encodes CDR1 MNHNS and CDR2 SASEGT. The CDR3 loop spans 13 amino acids. The V segment lost 6 bases and the J segment 5 bases; nucleotides outside the gene matches: 4. The CDR3 sequence: CASRGTGVHEQYF. The CDR3 nucleotides read TGTGCCAGCAGGGGGACAGGGGTCCACGAGCAGTACTTC.

The chain combines TRBV28 with TRBJ1-5; 9 bases match TRBD1. CDR1 is MDHEN, CDR2 SYDVKM, per germline. The trim removed 5 bases at V and 3 bases at J, leaving 2 bases unmatched. This CDR3 has 14 residues. The CDR3, as DNA: TGTGCCAGCAGTAACAGGGGGCTCAATCAGCCCCAGCATTTT. This codes for CASSNRGLNQPQHF.

This clonotype occurred a few times. The V gene is TRBV21-1, the J gene TRBJ2-1; the listed D gene, TRBD2, was not tested against the DNA. TRBV21-1 corresponds to a pseudogene. The CDR3 totals 16 residues. The CDR3 protein is CASSPSGRAFPNEQFF. CDR3 coding DNA: TGTGCCAGCAGCCCTAGCGGGAGGGCCTTTCCCAATGAGCAGTTCTTC.

The CDR3 region is CASSGGGCRSYEQYF. In DNA form, the CDR3 reads TGTGCCAGCAGCGGAGGGGGTTGCCGCTCCTACGAGCAGTACTTC. This chain uses TRBV7-6 with TRBJ2-7; D may be TRBD1 or TRBD2 (6 bases each). Trimming took off 5 bases at V and 0 bases at J, with 14 bases between the two ends. The CDR3 covers 15 residues. CDR1 is SGHVS and CDR2 is FNYEAQ in the germline V gene.

This clonotype has just a few counts. The chain is built from TRBV7-2 and TRBJ1-4; perhaps TRBD1 as D (5 bases). V lost 7 bases to trimming and J lost 3 bases, with 12 bases between them. CDR1 and CDR2 from the germline V gene are SGHTA and FQGNSA. The CDR3 contains 14 residues. The CDR3 protein is CASTWGGANEKLFF. DNA of the CDR3: TGTGCCAGCACCTGGGGGGGGGCTAATGAAAAACTGTTTTTT.

This clonotype was found a few times. The chain joins TRBV7-8 to TRBJ2-1; the D gene is possibly TRBD1 (5 bases). The J call may be incorrect, as the DNA end agrees better with TRBJ2-7. The CDR3 spans 14 residues. Per germline, CDR1 SGHVS and CDR2 FQNEAQ. The CDR3: CASSLEAGRDEQYF. The CDR3 DNA reads TGTGCCAGCAGCTTAGAGGCAGGGCGCGACGAGCAGTACTTC.

This chain joins TRBV2 and TRBJ1-4, with TRBD1 identical over 9 bases. The CDR3 totals 17 residues. CDR1 and CDR2 (germline): SNHLY, FYNNEI. With 6 bases clipped from V and 7 bases from J, the junction kept 15 bases outside the gene matches. The CDR3 region has the DNA TGTGCCAGCAGATTACAGGGGGCGTCATTTTCAGGTGAAAAACTGTTTTTT. This translates into CASRLQGASFSGEKLFF.